Below, 6 T cell receptor beta chains from the same sample are listed, as sequenced in a study of T cells after yellow fever vaccination. TCRdb independently ran MiXCR on the 5' RACE reads; one entry per CDR3 protein. The sample includes hundreds of thousands of distinct CDR3 sequences, approximately 4% seen only once; the top ten take approximately 23%. Sample: PBMCs, taken 5 days after the yellow fever booster vaccination. These receptors all come from a man aged 18 to 35 who received the YFV17D yellow fever vaccine.

The chain has TRBV6-6 and TRBJ1-6, with 7 bases fitting TRBD1. The V segment lost 3 bases and the J segment 7 bases; nucleotides outside the gene matches: 9. There are 16 residues in the CDR3. The germline V gene has CDR1 MNHNY and CDR2 SVGAGI (reference sequence). The CDR3 region has the DNA TGTGCCAGCAGTTATGGCAGGGGGAACATAAATTCACCCCTCCACTTT. This sequence encodes CASSYGRGNINSPLHF.

The sample holds many counts of this clonotype. This chain connects TRBV20-1 to TRBJ1-5, with unresolved D. The CDR3 spans 14 residues. V lost 5 bases and J 0 bases, leaving 11 bases between the germline ends. CDR1 and CDR2 from the germline V gene are DFQATT and SNEGSKA (reference sequence). The CDR3 DNA reads TGCAGTGCTCGGGGAGAGATTAGCAATCAGCCCCAGCATTTT. Residues: CSARGEISNQPQHF.

The table lists this clonotype with many counts. The chain couples TRBV6-5 to TRBJ2-1; 9 bases agree with TRBD1. There are 15 residues in the CDR3. Germline values: CDR1 MNHEY, CDR2 SVGAGI. After removal of 7 bases from V and 4 bases from J, the junction contained 8 bases not matched to a gene. The CDR3, as DNA: TGTGCCAGCAATCGACAGGGGGGTTCTTACAATGAGCAGTTCTTC. Encoded protein: CASNRQGGSYNEQFF.

This clonotype was seen at least ten times. V gene TRBV5-1 combines with J gene TRBJ2-5; 7 bases align to TRBD1. Trimming removed 4 bases from V and 2 bases from J; junction bases left unmatched: 11. Germline V gives CDR1 SGHRS, CDR2 YFSETQ. There are 16 residues in the CDR3. CDR3 residues: CASSPAAQGQQETQYF. CDR3 DNA sequence: TGCGCCAGCAGCCCCGCCGCCCAGGGACAGCAAGAGACCCAGTACTTC.

J is TRBJ2-3 and V is TRBV21-1; whether TRBD1, the table's D call, matches the DNA was not checked. TRBV21-1 is designated a pseudogene. The CDR3 runs to 14 residues. The CDR3 bases are TGTGCCAACAATAGAGGGGGGGAAACAGATACGCAGTATTTT. It encodes CANNRGGETDTQYF.

J is TRBJ2-1 and V is TRBV7-8; D perhaps matches TRBD1 (5 bases). CDR1 and CDR2 from the germline V gene are SGHVS and FQNEAQ. V gave up 0 bases and J gave up 14 bases, with 14 bases separating them. The CDR3 has 13 residues. CDR3 amino acids: CASSLARQPEEFF. CDR3 bases: TGTGCCAGCAGCTTAGCTAGACAGCCCGAGGAGTTCTTC.